This entry lists 29 T cell receptor beta chains sequenced from one sample in a study of T cell responses to AZD1222 COVID-19 vaccine. TCRdb's table, derived via immunoSEQ multiplex PCR, lists solely in-frame clones and lacks some. Found here are around 120,000 clones, roughly 90% of them singletons; the top ten hold roughly 4%. The material sequenced was peripheral blood, taken on day 0 of AZD1222 vaccination. The origin of the receptors is an adult in good health.

This chain uses TRBV5-1 with TRBJ1-5, with D uncertain. CDR1 and CDR2 (germline): SGHRS, YFSETQ. The CDR3 consists of 16 residues. Deletions cut 2 bases from V and 5 bases from J, with 17 bases between. CDR3 DNA: TGCGCCAGCAGCTTTACACAGACGGAAACCCATCAGCCCCAGCATTTT. It is translated as CASSFTQTETHQPQHF. The entire variable domain, with the rest obtained from reference TRBV5-1 and TRBJ1-5, is as follows: KAGVTQTPRYLIKTRGQQVTLSCSPISGHRSVSWYQQTPGQGLQFLFEYFSETQRNKGNFPGRFSGRQFSNSRSEMNVSTLELGDSALYLCASSFTQTETHQPQHFGDGTRLSIL.

This rearrangement joins TRBV5-8 to TRBJ2-6; no reliable D call. V was shortened by 0 bases and J by 3 bases, with 4 bases between the two germline ends. CDR1 is SGHTS and CDR2 is YDEGEE in the germline V gene. This CDR3 comprises 14 residues. The CDR3: CASSLGFGANVLTF. In DNA form, the CDR3 reads TGTGCCAGCAGCTTGGGGTTTGGGGCCAACGTCCTGACTTTC.

This clone has only one observation. In nucleotides, the CDR3 is TGTGCCAGCAGCCTCCGGGGAGGAGGGGCCCCTCCAGATACGCAGTATTTT. Translated: CASSLRGGGAPPDTQYF. This chain joins TRBV9 and TRBJ2-3; the D gene is possibly TRBD2 (6 bases). V lost 4 bases and J 4 bases, leaving 22 bases between the germline ends. Germline V CDR1 and CDR2: SGDLS, YYNGEE. The CDR3 covers 17 residues.

Remarks on this clone: A much larger clone sits a single nucleotide away, making a read error possible. Other DNA variants within this sample encode the same CDR3. This chain uses TRBV5-1 with TRBJ1-1; 8 bases align to TRBD1. The CDR3 has 13 residues. Germline V lookup: CDR1 SGHRS, CDR2 YFSETQ. Here the CDR3 reads CASSYRDRTEAFF. The CDR3 nucleotides are TGCGCCAGTAGCTACCGGGACAGGACTGAAGCTTTCTTT.

The chain is built from TRBV7-2 and TRBJ2-3; 13 nucleotides agree with TRBD2. Per the germline V gene, CDR1 is SGHTA and CDR2 is FQGNSA. The CDR3 spans 16 residues. V shed 1 base and J 5 bases; nucleotides not matched to a gene: 3. As DNA, the CDR3 is TGTGCCAGCAGCTTAGTACTAGCGGGGGGGCAAGATACGCAGTATTTT. It specifies CASSLVLAGGQDTQYF.

This clone was observed once. The chain recombines TRBV4-2 with TRBJ2-1, with 8 bases lining up with TRBD2. CDR1 and CDR2 from the germline V gene are LGHNA and YNFKEQ. The CDR3 has 19 amino acids. V shed 1 base and J 0 bases; nucleotides not matched to a gene: 11. CDR3 protein: CASSQGRTLAGSSYNEQFF. For the CDR3, the DNA is TGTGCCAGCAGCCAAGGAAGAACGTTAGCGGGGAGCTCCTACAATGAGCAGTTCTTC.

This rearrangement joins TRBV4-3 to TRBJ1-3; a possible D gene is TRBD1 (5 bases). Trimming removed 0 bases at V and 4 bases at J, with 10 bases between. This CDR3 region has 15 residues. From germline, CDR1 is LGHNA and CDR2 YSLEER. The DNA of the CDR3 is TGCGCCAGCAGCCAAGATGGGGGGTCAGGAAACACCATATATTTT. This sequence encodes CASSQDGGSGNTIYF.

The sample holds one count of this clone. The chain is built from TRBV20-1 and TRBJ1-6; 7 bases match TRBD1. V shed 3 bases and J 7 bases; nucleotides not matched to a gene: 6. The CDR3 is made up of 14 amino acids. The germline CDR1 and CDR2 sequences are DFQATT and SNEGSKA (reference sequence). The CDR3, as DNA: TGCAGTGCTAGTACGGCACAGGGGAATTCACCCCTCCACTTT. It encodes CSASTAQGNSPLHF.

This chain uses TRBV15 with TRBJ1-1; D gene uncertain. V was pared by 3 bases and J by 4 bases, with 3 bases between. Per germline, CDR1 LNHNV and CDR2 YYDKDF (reference sequence). The CDR3 contains 11 residues. DNA for the CDR3: TGTGCCACCAGCAGGGCCACTGAAGCTTTCTTT. Its translation: CATSRATEAFF.

The V call is TRBV7-9, the J call TRBJ1-2; maybe TRBD1 (5 bases). V dropped 4 bases and J dropped 6 bases, with 18 bases sitting between them. The CDR3 runs to 15 residues. Germline loops: CDR1 SEHNR, CDR2 FQNEAQ (reference sequence). Written as DNA, the CDR3 is TGTGCCAGCAGCTCCAATTCTGGTTGGGGCAATGGCTACACCTTC. Its translation is CASSSNSGWGNGYTF.

The chain employs TRBV5-4 and TRBJ2-2; unclear D gene. The V and J ends lost 3 bases and 7 bases respectively, with 4 bases between them. The CDR3 is made up of 11 amino acids. Germline V gives CDR1 SGHNT, CDR2 YYREEE (reference sequence). CDR3 region: CASSSYGELFF. Written as DNA, the CDR3 is TGTGCCAGCAGCTCCTACGGGGAGCTGTTTTTT.

The V call is TRBV27, the J call TRBJ1-1, with 7 bases lining up with TRBD1. Germline lookup yields CDR1 MNHEY and CDR2 SMNVEV (reference sequence). The CDR3 covers 14 residues. After removal of 6 bases from V and 3 bases from J, the junction contained 7 bases not matched to a gene. CDR3 residues: CASRPPGGHTEAFF. CDR3 bases: TGTGCCAGCAGGCCCCCAGGGGGACACACTGAAGCTTTCTTT.

The J gene is TRBJ1-2, the V gene TRBV11-3; TRBD1 aligns across 8 bases. V was clipped by 0 bases and J by 10 bases; unmatched bases: 7. CDR3 length: 14 amino acids. Germline values: CDR1 SGHNT, CDR2 YENEEA. The CDR3, as DNA: TGTGCCAGCAGCTTAGATGGCACAGGGGGAGCCTACACCTTC. Amino acids: CASSLDGTGGAYTF.

This clone was seen more than once but under ten times. The V gene is TRBV9, the J gene TRBJ1-6; the D gene is possibly TRBD1 (6 bases). The V end lost 3 bases, the J end lost 5 bases, and 15 bases lay between the germline ends. This CDR3 is 16 amino acids long. The germline gives CDR1 SGDLS, CDR2 YYNGEE. Here the CDR3 DNA reads TGTGCCAGCAGCGGTAACAGGGTATTCGATAATTCACCCCTCCACTTT. Its protein is CASSGNRVFDNSPLHF.

The table lists this clone with a count of one. This chain uses TRBV27 with TRBJ1-2; D is undetermined. V was clipped by 2 bases and J by 7 bases, with 11 bases between them. CDR3 length: 13 amino acids. Germline CDR1 reads MNHEY; CDR2 reads SMNVEV (reference sequence). The CDR3 region is CASSLMGSSGYTF. The CDR3 bases are TGTGCCAGCAGTTTAATGGGGAGTTCTGGCTACACCTTC.

V and J are TRBV20-1 and TRBJ1-2; D gene ambiguous. Germline assignment: CDR1 DFQATT and CDR2 SNEGSKA (reference sequence). The CDR3 has 12 residues. V was shortened by 3 bases and J by 4 bases, with 9 bases between the two germline ends. The CDR3 reads CSASLFSYGYTF. CDR3 sequence (DNA): TGCAGTGCTAGTCTGTTCTCCTATGGCTACACCTTC.

This chain joins TRBV2 and TRBJ2-1; D possibly corresponds to TRBD2 (5 bases). The germline gives CDR1 SNHLY, CDR2 FYNNEI. V was clipped by 8 bases and J by 4 bases, with 12 bases between them. The CDR3 is made up of 13 amino acids. CDR3 nucleotide sequence: TGTGCCAGCGGGTCTACTAGATACAATGAGCAGTTCTTC. This encodes CASGSTRYNEQFF.

This chain uses TRBV4-1 with TRBJ1-2; no reliable D call. In germline, CDR1 is MGHRA, CDR2 YSYEKL. The V end was cut by 0 bases, the J end by 3 bases, with 5 bases between. The CDR3 loop spans 13 amino acids. CDR3 nucleotides: TGCGCCAGCAGCCAAGATACGGACTATGGCTACACCTTC. This gives the protein CASSQDTDYGYTF.

The J gene is TRBJ2-7, the V gene TRBV29-1, with 7 bases that match TRBD1. V gave up 7 bases and J gave up 5 bases; unmatched junction bases: 11. The CDR3 has 13 residues. Germline-derived CDR1 and CDR2 are SQVTM and ANQGSEA. The CDR3 DNA reads TGCAGCGCGGAAACAGGGGTCGAACACGAGCAGTACTTC. As protein: CSAETGVEHEQYF.

The J gene is TRBJ2-3, the V gene TRBV3-1 (or the pseudogene TRBV3-2); D is perhaps TRBD1 (6 bases). This CDR3 region has 17 residues. From germline, CDR1 is LGHDT and CDR2 YNNKEL (reference sequence). The germline V and J ends were trimmed by 4 bases and 4 bases, with 21 bases remaining between them. CDR3: CASSRRWTELISDTQYF. CDR3 coding DNA: TGTGCCAGCAGCCGCCGCTGGACAGAGCTCATTTCAGATACGCAGTATTTT.

The V call is TRBV19, the J call TRBJ1-2; D gene uncertain. Trimming took off 5 bases at V and 6 bases at J, with 16 bases between the two ends. The CDR3 is 14 amino acids. Germline lookup yields CDR1 LNHDA and CDR2 SQIVND (reference sequence). CDR3 sequence reads: CASSPGPQEDGYTF. CDR3 sequence (DNA): TGTGCCAGTAGTCCCGGGCCTCAAGAGGATGGCTACACCTTC.

This rearrangement joins TRBV12-3 or TRBV12-4 to TRBJ1-2, with D possibly matching TRBD1 (5 bases). The V end lost 10 bases, the J end lost 4 bases, and 16 bases lay between the germline ends. This CDR3 spans 13 amino acids. CDR3 sequence: CAISAGVGYGYTF. The CDR3 coding sequence is TGTGCCATCTCGGCGGGGGTGGGCTATGGCTACACCTTC.

The chain uses TRBV5-1 and TRBJ2-7, with TRBD1 matching over 9 bases. The CDR3 is made up of 14 amino acids. Germline CDR1 reads SGHRS; CDR2 reads YFSETQ. V shed 4 bases and J 3 bases; nucleotides not matched to a gene: 5. The CDR3 here is CASSGTGLGYEQYF. CDR3 DNA: TGCGCCAGCAGCGGGACAGGGTTAGGCTACGAGCAGTACTTC.

This chain connects TRBV6-5 to TRBJ1-1; D might be TRBD1 (6 bases). CDR1 is MNHEY, CDR2 SVGAGI, per germline. This CDR3 has 14 amino acids. Trimming stripped 5 bases from V and 4 bases from J, with 14 bases between. CDR3 sequence: CASSIQVGGTEAFF. The CDR3 DNA reads as TGTGCCAGCAGTATTCAGGTAGGGGGCACTGAAGCTTTCTTT.

The chain has TRBV19 and TRBJ2-2; D remains ambiguous. This CDR3 is 14 amino acids long. The germline V and J ends were trimmed by 7 bases and 5 bases, with 14 bases remaining between them. Germline V gene lookup returns CDR1 LNHDA and CDR2 SQIVND (reference sequence). The CDR3 DNA reads as TGTGCCAGTAAAACGGAACCCTTTACCGGGGAGCTGTTTTTT. Translation: CASKTEPFTGELFF.

This rearrangement joins TRBV5-1 to TRBJ2-3; 11 nucleotides match TRBD2. The J segment lost 2 bases and the V segment lost 4 bases, leaving 9 bases of the junction unmatched. CDR3 length: 17 residues. Germline V CDR1 and CDR2: SGHRS, YFSETQ. CDR3 sequence reads: CASSPGLAGGHTDTQYF. The CDR3, as DNA: TGCGCCAGCAGCCCCGGCCTAGCGGGGGGACACACAGATACGCAGTATTTT.

CDR3 DNA: TGTGCCAGCAGTTTGATGGGGGCTTATAATTCACCCCTCCACTTT. Translating gives CASSLMGAYNSPLHF. This chain links TRBV5-8 with TRBJ1-6; weak D call: TRBD1 (6 bases). This CDR3 is 15 amino acids long. Germline loops: CDR1 SGHTS, CDR2 YDEGEE. V lost 5 bases and J lost 4, with 13 bases in between.

A single count supports this clone. The chain joins TRBV27 to TRBJ2-7, with D possibly being TRBD1 (6 bases). The CDR3 runs 16 residues. Trimming pared 4 bases from V and 6 bases from J, leaving 22 bases between. Germline-derived CDR1 and CDR2 are MNHEY and SMNVEV (reference sequence). This CDR3 is CASSWSSSGAHREQYF. CDR3 coding DNA: TGTGCCAGCAGTTGGAGTTCTTCAGGGGCACACCGCGAGCAGTACTTC.

The chain links TRBV2 to TRBJ2-5; D tentatively reads TRBD1 or TRBD2 (6 bases each). CDR1 SNHLY and CDR2 FYNNEI come from the germline V gene. This CDR3 is built from 14 residues. V was clipped by 6 bases and J by 4 bases, with 15 bases between them. CDR3 sequence reads: CASSLEGGAETQYF. CDR3 sequence (DNA): TGTGCCAGCAGCCTTGAGGGGGGCGCAGAGACCCAGTACTTC.